This T cell receptor beta chain was identified in a study of blood T cell repertoires in COVID-19. For the study at large: Donors in the United States, Italy and Spain gave samples during acute or convalescent COVID-19.

Generated by immunoSEQ multiplex PCR, the TCRdb table keeps only in-frame clones and is missing some. The sample yields about 52,000 clones, about 85% seen once. The receptor comes from a man aged 65 to 79 with active COVID-19. Material for sequencing was peripheral blood.

The CDR3 DNA reads TGTGCCAGTAGTAGGACAGGGACCACCTACGAGCAGTACTTC. Amino acid sequence: CASSRTGTTYEQYF. The V gene is TRBV19, the J gene TRBJ2-7; 8 bases fit TRBD1. Germline V gene data show CDR1 as LNHDA and CDR2 as SQIVND (reference sequence). Trimming at V came to 4 bases and at J to 2 bases, leaving 4 bases not matched to a gene. This CDR3 contains 14 residues.